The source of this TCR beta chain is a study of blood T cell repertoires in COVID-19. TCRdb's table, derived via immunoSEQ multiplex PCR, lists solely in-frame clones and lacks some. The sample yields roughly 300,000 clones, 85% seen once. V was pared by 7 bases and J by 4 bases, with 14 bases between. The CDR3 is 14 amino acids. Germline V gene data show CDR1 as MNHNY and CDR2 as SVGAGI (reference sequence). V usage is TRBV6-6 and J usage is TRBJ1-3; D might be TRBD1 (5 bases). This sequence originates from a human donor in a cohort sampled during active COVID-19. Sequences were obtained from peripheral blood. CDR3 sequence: CASTPGSSGNTIYF. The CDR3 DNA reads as TGTGCCAGCACCCCAGGGTCTTCGGGAAACACCATATATTTT.